One sample yielded the 12 T cell receptor beta chains listed below, sequenced in a study of blood T cell repertoires in COVID-19. The assay was immunoSEQ multiplex PCR, and TCRdb's table has in-frame clones only and misses some. Seen here are under 300,000 clones, roughly 80% observed once, and the top ten hold roughly 3.3%. The sample was peripheral blood. The receptor set was obtained from a woman aged 18-29 years with acute or convalescent COVID-19.

The chain uses TRBV9 and TRBJ2-2; D perhaps matches TRBD2 (5 bases). Trimming took 3 bases from V and 3 from J, leaving 15 bases between them. The CDR3 consists of 16 residues. Looked up from germline, CDR1 is SGDLS and CDR2 is YYNGEE. The CDR3: CASSGEAVNYTGELFF. The DNA for the CDR3 is TGTGCCAGCAGCGGAGAAGCGGTCAATTACACCGGGGAGCTGTTTTTT. Based on the CDR3 plus reference TRBV9 and TRBJ2-2, the full variable domain is DSGVTQTPKHLITATGQRVTLRCSPRSGDLSVYWYQQSLDQGLQFLIQYYNGEERAKGNILERFSAQQFPDLHSELNLSSLELGDSALYFCASSGEAVNYTGELFFGEGSRLTVL.

This chain connects TRBV18 to TRBJ1-5, with D maybe TRBD1 (5 bases). CDR3 length: 13 amino acids. The germline V and J ends were trimmed by 6 bases and 4 bases, with 10 bases remaining between them. CDR1 KGHSH and CDR2 LQKENI come from the germline V gene. CDR3 protein: CASSPNRNQPQHF. For the CDR3, the DNA is TGTGCCAGCTCGCCGAACAGGAATCAGCCCCAGCATTTT.

This chain joins TRBV4-3 and TRBJ1-6, with TRBD1 as a possible D gene (5 bases). The CDR3 is 18 amino acids. Germline V gene sequence: CDR1 LGHNA, CDR2 YSLEER. V was clipped by 0 bases and J by 2 bases, with 14 bases between them. The CDR3 loop is CASSQDHRTRAYNSPLHF. CDR3 sequence (DNA): TGCGCCAGCAGCCAAGACCACCGGACAAGAGCCTATAATTCACCCCTCCACTTT.

The V and J genes are TRBV2 and TRBJ2-3, with TRBD2 matching over 10 bases. This CDR3 contains 16 residues. V gave up 2 bases and J gave up 4 bases; unmatched junction bases: 6. Per the germline V gene, CDR1 is SNHLY and CDR2 is FYNNEI. The DNA for the CDR3 is TGTGCCAGCAGTGAACGGAGCGGGAGGGTCGCAGATACGCAGTATTTT. This translates into CASSERSGRVADTQYF.

The chain carries TRBV7-8 and TRBJ1-5; 11 bases are a match to TRBD1. V was pared by 3 bases and J by 7 bases, with 5 bases of the junction left unmatched. The CDR3 covers 15 residues. The germline V gene has CDR1 SGHVS and CDR2 FQNEAQ. CDR3 nucleotide sequence: TGTGCCAGCAGCTTGGACAGGGGGCGAGGACAGCCCCAGCATTTT. This encodes CASSLDRGRGQPQHF.

This clone has at least ten counts. V and J are TRBV6-1 and TRBJ2-2; the D gene is possibly TRBD1 (6 bases). Looked up from germline, CDR1 is MNHNS and CDR2 is SASEGT. CDR3 length: 16 amino acids. The V and J ends lost 0 bases and 4 bases respectively, with 12 bases between them. Here the CDR3 reads CASSEAGAGTTGELFF. The CDR3 bases are TGTGCCAGCAGTGAAGCGGGGGCGGGCACCACCGGGGAGCTGTTTTTT.

This clone has only a few counts. The chain recombines TRBV6-4 with TRBJ2-7, with TRBD1 matching over 8 bases. This CDR3 comprises 13 residues. Germline trimming cut 6 bases from V and 7 bases from J; bases unmatched to any gene: 8. In germline, CDR1 is MRHNA, CDR2 SNTAGT. CDR3 sequence (DNA): TGTGCCAGCAGCATGACAGGGGACGGGGAGCAGTACTTC. This codes for CASSMTGDGEQYF.

This clone was counted only a few times. The rearrangement uses TRBV4-3 and TRBJ2-1; D uncertain. The CDR3 covers 16 residues. Trimming shortened V by 0 bases and J by 7 bases, and 16 bases separated the two germline ends. Germline V CDR1 and CDR2: LGHNA, YSLEER. For the CDR3, the DNA is TGCGCCAGCAGCCAAGAGGCAGAACGGGTCTTGAATGAGCAGTTCTTC. This sequence encodes CASSQEAERVLNEQFF.

The chain couples TRBV19 to TRBJ1-6; TRBD1 matches at 8 bases. Germline lookup yields CDR1 LNHDA and CDR2 SQIVND (reference sequence). V lost 3 bases, J lost 7 bases, and 8 bases stayed unmatched. This CDR3 spans 16 amino acids. This CDR3 reads CASSIISDRVNSPLHF. CDR3 sequence (DNA): TGTGCCAGTAGTATCATTTCGGACAGGGTGAATTCACCCCTCCACTTT.

The chain uses TRBV6-5 and TRBJ2-2; 12 bases agree with TRBD2. Germline CDR1 MNHEY, CDR2 SVGAGI. The ends lost 4 bases at V and 8 bases at J; junction bases unmatched: 8. The CDR3 consists of 16 residues. This CDR3 is CASSFLAGGPVGELFF. The CDR3 bases are TGTGCCAGCAGTTTTCTAGCGGGAGGGCCTGTGGGGGAGCTGTTTTTT.

V gene TRBV13 combines with J gene TRBJ1-4; the D gene is possibly TRBD1 (6 bases). Germline CDR1 and CDR2: PRHDT and FYEKMQ (reference sequence). V was cut by 9 bases and J by 0 bases, with 11 bases left in between. This CDR3 spans 14 amino acids. CDR3 amino acids: CASSTGPTNEKLFF. DNA for the CDR3: TGTGCCAGTTCCACAGGGCCAACTAATGAAAAACTGTTTTTT. Full variable domain (rest looked up from reference TRBV13 and TRBJ1-4): AAGVIQSPRHLIKEKRETATLKCYPIPRHDTVYWYQQGPGQDPQFLISFYEKMQSDKGSIPDRFSAQQFSDYHSELNMSSLELGDSALYFCASSTGPTNEKLFFGSGTQLSVL.

This clone was detected many times. The chain is built from TRBV18 and TRBJ1-1, with 8 positions matching TRBD1. This CDR3 comprises 14 residues. The ends lost 1 base at V and 7 bases at J; junction bases unmatched: 5. The germline V gene has CDR1 KGHSH and CDR2 LQKENI. For the CDR3, the DNA is TGTGCCAGCTCACCACGGTCGGACAGGGTTGAAGCTTTCTTT. Protein: CASSPRSDRVEAFF. The entire variable domain, with the rest obtained from reference TRBV18 and TRBJ1-1, is as follows: NAGVMQNPRHLVRRRGQEARLRCSPMKGHSHVYWYRQLPEEGLKFMVYLQKENIIDESGMPKERFSAEFPKEGPSILRIQQVVRGDSAAYFCASSPRSDRVEAFFGQGTRLTVV.